Below, 15 T cell receptor beta chains from the same sample are listed, as sequenced in a study of T cell responses to AZD1222 COVID-19 vaccine. Some clones are missing from TCRdb's copy, which holds only in-frame ones; the method was immunoSEQ multiplex PCR. The repertoire consists of roughly 100,000 clones, with 85% to 90% occurring once and the leading ten covering 2.5%. The material sequenced was peripheral blood, taken on day 0 of AZD1222 vaccination. Receptor source: an adult in good health.

This sequence joins TRBV6-2 or TRBV6-3 and TRBJ2-7; no reliable D call. This CDR3 is 11 amino acids long. Germline V gives CDR1 MNHEY, CDR2 SVGEGT. Trimming took off 5 bases at V and 5 bases at J, with 7 bases between the two ends. CDR3 region: CASSKPDEQYF. Here the CDR3 DNA reads TGTGCCAGCAGTAAACCGGACGAGCAGTACTTC.

This chain connects TRBV14 to TRBJ1-1; tentatively, D is TRBD1 (6 bases). This CDR3 comprises 17 residues. Germline values: CDR1 SGHDN, CDR2 FVKESK. The V end was cut by 3 bases, the J end by 4 bases, with 21 bases between. The CDR3 loop reads CASSHGGTRGYSTEAFF. The CDR3, as DNA: TGTGCCAGCAGCCACGGAGGGACTAGGGGGTATAGCACTGAAGCTTTCTTT.

This chain connects TRBV18 to TRBJ1-4, with TRBD1 identical over 9 bases. Germline V gene sequence: CDR1 KGHSH, CDR2 LQKENI. This CDR3 contains 16 residues. V trimming: 5 bases; J trimming: 3 bases; junction bases outside the gene matches: 7. The CDR3 loop is CASSSTGGEANEKLFF. The CDR3 DNA reads TGTGCCAGCTCAAGCACAGGGGGCGAAGCTAATGAAAAACTGTTTTTT.

J is TRBJ2-1 and V is TRBV27; D may be TRBD1 (6 bases). From germline, CDR1 is MNHEY and CDR2 SMNVEV (reference sequence). Trimming stripped 8 bases from V and 7 bases from J, with 15 bases between. The CDR3 loop spans 13 amino acids. CDR3 sequence reads: CASASGAENEQFF. In nucleotides, the CDR3 is TGTGCCAGCGCATCAGGGGCGGAAAATGAGCAGTTCTTC.

The chain couples TRBV10-3 to TRBJ1-6, with D hard to call. The germline CDR1 and CDR2 sequences are ENHRY and SYGVKD. The CDR3 is 15 amino acids. The V and J ends lost 0 bases and 6 bases respectively, with 9 bases between them. The CDR3, as DNA: TGTGCCATCAGTGAGTCCGGGGATAGTAATTCACCCCTCCACTTT. Amino acids: CAISESGDSNSPLHF.

This chain uses TRBV2 with TRBJ2-1; 8 bases line up with TRBD1. CDR3 length equals 14 residues. Germline values: CDR1 SNHLY, CDR2 FYNNEI. V shed 2 bases, J shed 13 bases, and the junction held 10 bases outside the gene matches. As DNA, the CDR3 is TGTGCCAGCAGTGAAATCATTTCAGGGGGCGATCAGTTCTTC. Protein product: CASSEIISGGDQFF.

This clone was seen more than once but under ten times. This chain connects TRBV2 to TRBJ1-5; unclear D gene. This CDR3 region has 13 residues. V gave up 2 bases and J gave up 1 base, with 3 bases separating them. The germline gives CDR1 SNHLY, CDR2 FYNNEI. The CDR3 bases are TGTGCCAGCAGTGAACAGAGCAATCAGCCCCAGCATTTT. Its translation is CASSEQSNQPQHF.

The count of this clone is one. This chain links TRBV2 with TRBJ2-2; a possible D gene is TRBD2 (6 bases). Germline loops: CDR1 SNHLY, CDR2 FYNNEI. This CDR3 contains 13 residues. Trimming took off 6 bases at V and 5 bases at J, with 10 bases between the two ends. CDR3 protein: CASRAGTTGELFF. In DNA form, the CDR3 reads TGTGCCAGCAGAGCCGGGACTACCGGGGAGCTGTTTTTT.

This sequence joins TRBV25-1 and TRBJ2-1, with D possibly being TRBD1 (6 bases). Germline CDR1 reads MGHDK; CDR2 reads SYGVNS. Trimming removed 3 bases from V and 7 bases from J, with 13 bases in between. The CDR3 loop spans 14 amino acids. CDR3 amino acids: CASSDLGGLNEQFF. In DNA form, the CDR3 reads TGTGCCAGCAGTGACCTAGGGGGATTAAATGAGCAGTTCTTC. Full variable domain (missing parts from reference TRBV25-1 and TRBJ2-1): EADIYQTPRYLVIGTGKKITLECSQTMGHDKMYWYQQDPGMELHLIHYSYGVNSTEKGDLSSESTVSRIRTEHFPLTLESARPSHTSQYLCASSDLGGLNEQFFGPGTRLTVL.

For the CDR3, the DNA is TGCGCCAGCAGTTTGGAGGGGACAGAATACAATGAGCAGTTCTTC. It translates to CASSLEGTEYNEQFF. The chain employs TRBV10-2 and TRBJ2-1; maybe TRBD1 (7 bases). CDR3 length: 15 residues. The germline V and J ends were trimmed by 5 bases and 4 bases, with 15 bases remaining between them. The V gene's germline CDR1 is WSHSY and CDR2 SAAADI.

The chain has TRBV21-1 and TRBJ1-6; the D segment call TRBD1 is taken from the table without a DNA check. TRBV21-1 counts as a pseudogene. The CDR3 is made up of 18 amino acids. The CDR3 is CASSKAARTGVMNSPLHF. The DNA for the CDR3 is TGTGCCAGCAGCAAAGCGGCCAGGACAGGTGTTATGAATTCACCCCTCCACTTT.

This sequence joins TRBV7-9 and TRBJ2-7, with TRBD2 as a possible D gene (7 bases). The CDR3 has 18 amino acids. The V gene lost 1 base and the J gene lost 6 bases, with 25 bases spanning the gap. The germline CDR1 and CDR2 sequences are SEHNR and FQNEAQ (reference sequence). CDR3 in DNA: TGTGCCAGCAGCTTAGGGAGCCGAAGGGGGGGGAATTCTATCGAGCAGTACTTC. Translated: CASSLGSRRGGNSIEQYF.

The chain is built from TRBV19 and TRBJ1-2; D is possibly TRBD1 (5 bases). The germline V and J ends were trimmed by 4 bases and 6 bases, with 15 bases remaining between them. CDR1 and CDR2 (germline): LNHDA, SQIVND (reference sequence). This CDR3 contains 14 residues. The CDR3 region has the DNA TGTGCCAGTAGTACCAGGGATATCGGGGATGGCTACACCTTC. It translates to CASSTRDIGDGYTF.

V gene TRBV10-1 combines with J gene TRBJ2-1, with a possible D match to TRBD2 (5 bases). The V and J ends lost 1 base and 6 bases respectively, with 16 bases between them. CDR1 and CDR2 (germline): WNHNN, SYGVQD (reference sequence). This CDR3 is 16 amino acids long. The DNA for the CDR3 is TGCGCCAGCAGTGAGTGGGCCGTCGGACTGTCCAATGAGCAGTTCTTC. Its translation is CASSEWAVGLSNEQFF.

This chain uses TRBV5-1 with TRBJ2-5, with D tentatively TRBD2 (5 bases). CDR1 SGHRS and CDR2 YFSETQ come from the germline V gene. Trimming shortened V by 0 bases and J by 5 bases, and 20 bases separated the two germline ends. The CDR3 consists of 17 residues. DNA of the CDR3: TGCGCCAGCAGCTTGGGAGGGAGTGTTCTAGGAAGCGAGACCCAGTACTTC. It specifies CASSLGGSVLGSETQYF.